The TCR beta chain under discussion was sequenced for a study of early T cells in non-severe SARS-CoV-2 infection. Study-wide context: Sequenced material consisted of bulk RNA (from unsorted whole blood), and chains were unpaired. Study-level points and caveats: The study's VDJdb matching favored anti-spike CD8 responses and missed private and CD4 specificities.

The TCR library protocol was used to attach unique molecular identifiers. These identifiers were attached to individual cDNA molecules. One entry per CDR3 protein, called by TCRdb with MiXCR from the 5' RACE reads. The sample includes 37,000 or so distinct CDR3 sequences, 4.5% to 7.5% of them seen just once. CDR3 size: 17 residues. The germline CDR1 and CDR2 sequences are SGHRS and YFSETQ. V shed 1 base and J 0 bases; nucleotides not matched to a gene: 6. This clonotype showed up just a few times. Its target is unknown. The sequence came from an adult who was a healthcare worker with PCR-confirmed SARS-CoV-2 infection or an uninfected control (not recorded which). The chain recombines TRBV5-1 with TRBJ1-4; TRBD1 agrees at 7 bases. The specimen sequenced was whole blood. CDR3 sequence: CASSLTGVTSTNEKLFF. The CDR3 nucleotides read TGCGCCAGCAGCTTGACAGGGGTTACGTCAACTAATGAAAAACTGTTTTTT.